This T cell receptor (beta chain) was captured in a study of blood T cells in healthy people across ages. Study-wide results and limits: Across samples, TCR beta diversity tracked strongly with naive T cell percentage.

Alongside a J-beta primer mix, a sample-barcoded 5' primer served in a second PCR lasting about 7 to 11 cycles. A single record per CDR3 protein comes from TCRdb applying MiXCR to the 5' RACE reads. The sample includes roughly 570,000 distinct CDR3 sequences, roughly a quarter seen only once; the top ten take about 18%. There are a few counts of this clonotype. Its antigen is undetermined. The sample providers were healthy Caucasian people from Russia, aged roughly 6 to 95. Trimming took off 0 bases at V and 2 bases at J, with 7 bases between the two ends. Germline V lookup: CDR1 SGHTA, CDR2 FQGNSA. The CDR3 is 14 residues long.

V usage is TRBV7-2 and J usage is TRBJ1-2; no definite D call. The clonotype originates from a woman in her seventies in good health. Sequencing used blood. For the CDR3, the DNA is TGTGCCAGCAGCTTAGCCCCAGGAAACTATGGCTACACCTTC. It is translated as CASSLAPGNYGYTF.